This entry lists 10 T cell receptor beta chains sequenced from one sample in a study of cytomegalovirus exposure and HLA in healthy donors. The PCR employed 60 Vbeta primers together with 13 Jbeta primers. Assay used: immunoSEQ multiplex PCR; TCRdb lists only in-frame clones, some missing. The sample lists some 100,000 clones, about 70% occurring once. The sequencing input was PBMCs. The receptors were sampled from a young woman in good health and CMV-seropositive.

The V gene is TRBV15, the J gene TRBJ2-3; TRBD1 might be the D (5 bases). The germline V gene has CDR1 LNHNV and CDR2 YYDKDF (reference sequence). The CDR3 is 15 amino acids. Trimming stripped 0 bases from V and 3 bases from J, with 10 bases between. The CDR3 sequence: CATSREGRPTDTQYF. The CDR3 bases are TGTGCCACCAGCAGAGAGGGGCGTCCGACAGATACGCAGTATTTT.

The rearrangement links TRBV29-1 to TRBJ2-4, with 7 bases that match TRBD2. V shed 0 bases, J shed 3 bases, and the junction held 5 bases outside the gene matches. CDR3 length equals 15 residues. Germline values: CDR1 SQVTM, CDR2 ANQGSEA. The CDR3 DNA follows: TGCAGCGTTGAAGACTTCTGGGAGGGCAAAAACATTCAGTACTTC. Translation: CSVEDFWEGKNIQYF.

The chain combines TRBV5-1 with TRBJ2-1; 7 bases match TRBD2. This CDR3 has 13 residues. V lost 6 bases and J lost 4; bases outside the gene matches: 4. Germline V lookup: CDR1 SGHRS, CDR2 YFSETQ. The CDR3 protein is CASKASGYNEQFF. Written as DNA, the CDR3 is TGCGCCAGCAAGGCTAGCGGATACAATGAGCAGTTCTTC.

The chain combines TRBV11-1 with TRBJ2-7; D perhaps matches TRBD1 (5 bases). This CDR3 contains 16 residues. Trimming left V 3 bases short and J 0 bases short, with 15 bases between. Looked up from germline, CDR1 is SGHAT and CDR2 is FQDESV (reference sequence). The CDR3 nucleotides are TGTGCCAGCAGCTTGGGGCGGAATCCCAGCTCCTACGAGCAGTACTTC. The encoded protein is CASSLGRNPSSYEQYF.

This chain joins TRBV6-6 and TRBJ2-1; 7 nucleotides line up with TRBD2. CDR3 length: 13 residues. CDR1 and CDR2 (germline): MNHNY, SVGAGI (reference sequence). The V gene end was trimmed by 8 bases and the J gene end by 7 bases; junction bases not matched to a gene: 8. The CDR3 sequence is CASGLAEFNEQFF. The DNA of the CDR3 is TGTGCCAGCGGTCTAGCGGAGTTTAATGAGCAGTTCTTC.

CDR3 sequence (DNA): TGTGCCAGCAAACTGCTAGCGGGAGACTGGGAGCTGTTTTTT. It specifies CASKLLAGDWELFF. The rearrangement links TRBV2 to TRBJ2-2; 10 bases fit TRBD2. The CDR3 covers 14 residues. CDR1 is SNHLY, CDR2 FYNNEI, per germline. The V and J ends lost 7 bases and 9 bases, in that order; junction bases with no gene match: 8.

The CDR3 spells CASMRQGAGEQYF. The CDR3 DNA sequence: TGTGCCAGTATGCGACAGGGGGCAGGGGAGCAGTACTTC. This chain joins TRBV19 and TRBJ2-7, with TRBD1 matching over 10 bases. Germline V gene sequence: CDR1 LNHDA, CDR2 SQIVND (reference sequence). This CDR3 is 13 amino acids long. V gave up 7 bases and J gave up 7 bases; unmatched junction bases: 7.

This chain links TRBV19 with TRBJ2-5, with D maybe TRBD2 (5 bases). The CDR3 is 13 residues long. Germline CDR1 and CDR2: LNHDA and SQIVND (reference sequence). The V end lost 4 bases, the J end lost 5 bases, and 11 bases lay between the germline ends. The CDR3 loop reads CASSTGDWETQYF. CDR3 in DNA: TGTGCCAGTAGTACCGGGGATTGGGAGACCCAGTACTTC.

The chain is built from TRBV5-8 and TRBJ2-3, with TRBD1 identical over 9 bases. V trimming: 4 bases; J trimming: 0 bases; junction bases outside the gene matches: 6. CDR3 length equals 16 residues. Germline assignment: CDR1 SGHTS and CDR2 YDEGEE. The CDR3, as DNA: TGTGCCAGCAGCCCACACAGGGGGCCGAGCACAGATACGCAGTATTTT. Residues: CASSPHRGPSTDTQYF.

This chain joins TRBV6-4 and TRBJ2-7; D ambiguous. With 5 bases removed from V and 1 base from J, the gap between germline ends came to 6 bases. CDR1 MRHNA and CDR2 SNTAGT come from the germline V gene. The CDR3 spans 12 residues. The DNA of the CDR3 is TGTGCCAGCAGTAGTACTTCCTACGAGCAGTACTTC. Translated, it gives CASSSTSYEQYF.